The sequence of this T cell receptor beta chain was determined in a study of T-cell reconstitution after alpha-beta-depleted transplantation in children. This clonotype was observed a handful of times. Trimming removed 4 bases from V and 1 base from J; junction bases left unmatched: 7. This CDR3 spans 16 amino acids. Germline V CDR1 and CDR2: KGHDR, SFDVKD. Unique molecular identifiers were used to barcode this TCRbeta library. TCRdb itself ran the PCR reads through MiXCR, one entry per CDR3 protein. The sample holds about 500,000 distinct CDR3 sequences, about 33% seen once. This TCR came from a human donor who donated a stem cell graft to a child with aplastic anemia. The sequenced sample was PBMCs from the stem cell graft donor, obtained from the stem cell graft. This chain joins TRBV24-1 and TRBJ2-3; 7 bases fit TRBD1. In DNA form, the CDR3 reads TGTGCCACCAGTGAGATCACAGGGGTCGGCACAGATACGCAGTATTTT. The encoded protein is CATSEITGVGTDTQYF.